These 24 T cell receptor beta chains were all obtained from the same sample, sequenced in a study of control samples from healthy donors and cancer patients. Sequencing used immunoSEQ multiplex PCR; TCRdb keeps in-frame clones, though not all of them. The repertoire holds roughly 190,000 clones, with about 90% as singletons. The sequencing input was blood. The source is a man aged 25-40 years in good health.

This chain joins TRBV6-5 and TRBJ2-1, with 7 nucleotides matching TRBD1. With 2 bases clipped from V and 4 bases from J, the junction kept 5 bases outside the gene matches. This CDR3 spans 15 amino acids. CDR1 is MNHEY, CDR2 SVGAGI, per germline. CDR3 coding DNA: TGTGCCAGCAGTTACAGGGGGCTGGGGTACAATGAGCAGTTCTTC. Its translation is CASSYRGLGYNEQFF.

The gene calls are TRBV12-3 or TRBV12-4 and TRBJ2-1; 8 nucleotides line up with TRBD2. Unmatched junction bases numbered 9, after V lost 8 bases and J lost 9 bases. This CDR3 contains 13 residues. The CDR3 bases are TGTGCCAGCTTTCGGGGGGGCCTAGCTGAGCAGTTCTTC. It yields the protein CASFRGGLAEQFF.

The rearrangement links TRBV9 to TRBJ1-2; D is undetermined. Trimming took 3 bases from V and 8 from J, leaving 11 bases between them. Looked up from germline, CDR1 is SGDLS and CDR2 is YYNGEE. CDR3 length: 12 amino acids. The CDR3 is CASSAKVGGYTF. The CDR3 DNA follows: TGTGCCAGCAGCGCCAAGGTTGGGGGCTACACCTTC.

The chain has TRBV15 and TRBJ1-2; D gene ambiguous. Trimming left V 1 base short and J 5 bases short, with 14 bases between. Germline V lookup: CDR1 LNHNV, CDR2 YYDKDF (reference sequence). The length of the CDR3 is 15 residues. The CDR3 coding sequence is TGTGCCACCAGCAGAGTGGAGGGAAGGGCGTATGGCTACACCTTC. Translating it yields CATSRVEGRAYGYTF.

This clone was counted once. This chain uses TRBV27 with TRBJ2-7; 8 nucleotides align to TRBD1. This CDR3 spans 14 amino acids. Germline loops: CDR1 MNHEY, CDR2 SMNVEV (reference sequence). V dropped 3 bases and J dropped 3; count of bases not matched to a gene: 4. CDR3 sequence (DNA): TGTGCCAGCAGTTTCGGACAGGGTATCTACGAGCAGTACTTC. Amino acids: CASSFGQGIYEQYF.

There are a few counts of this clone. This chain uses TRBV30 with TRBJ2-1; TRBD1 might be the D (6 bases). The CDR3 spans 13 residues. V shed 8 bases and J shed 10 bases, with 21 bases lying between them. Germline CDR1 reads GTSNPN; CDR2 reads SVGIG (reference sequence). CDR3 loop: CAQLPPMTGEQFF. CDR3 sequence (DNA): TGTGCCCAGCTTCCCCCAATGACAGGCGAGCAGTTCTTC.

J is TRBJ1-3 and V is TRBV27, with D unclear. The CDR3 runs 10 residues. CDR1 and CDR2 (germline): MNHEY, SMNVEV (reference sequence). V shed 5 bases and J shed 7 bases, with 3 bases lying between them. Written as DNA, the CDR3 is TGTGCCAGCAGTGGGAACACCATATATTTT. Protein: CASSGNTIYF.

This rearrangement joins TRBV19 to TRBJ1-3; D perhaps matches TRBD1 (5 bases). The CDR3 is 13 residues long. Per germline, CDR1 LNHDA and CDR2 SQIVND (reference sequence). V lost 7 bases and J 3 bases, leaving 10 bases between the germline ends. CDR3 protein: CASTWGIGNTIYF. CDR3 DNA: TGTGCCAGTACCTGGGGGATTGGAAACACCATATATTTT.

The chain carries TRBV27 and TRBJ1-5; D remains unclear. Trimming left V 8 bases short and J 1 base short, with 15 bases between. CDR3 size: 15 residues. Germline V gene sequence: CDR1 MNHEY, CDR2 SMNVEV (reference sequence). The CDR3 DNA is TGTGCCAGCTCGTCCTGGGCGAAAAGCAATCAGCCCCAGCATTTT. Translating gives CASSSWAKSNQPQHF.

V is TRBV7-9 and J is TRBJ1-6; D unresolved. This CDR3 is built from 17 residues. CDR1 and CDR2 from the germline V gene are SEHNR and FQNEAQ (reference sequence). V lost 5 bases and J 0 bases, leaving 14 bases between the germline ends. CDR3 sequence: CASSEADGLSYNSPLHF. In DNA, the CDR3 is TGTGCCAGCAGCGAAGCGGACGGTCTCTCCTATAATTCACCCCTCCACTTT.

This chain joins TRBV18 and TRBJ1-1, with D possibly being TRBD1 (5 bases). With 3 bases removed from V and 9 bases from J, the gap between germline ends came to 20 bases. CDR3 length equals 15 residues. CDR1 KGHSH and CDR2 LQKENI come from the germline V gene. The CDR3 sequence is CASSPSDRLQLKAFF. The CDR3 DNA reads TGTGCCAGCTCACCGTCTGACAGACTTCAACTGAAAGCTTTCTTT.

V gene TRBV24-1 combines with J gene TRBJ2-1; 7 nucleotides agree with TRBD1. The CDR3 is made up of 16 amino acids. The germline V gene encodes CDR1 KGHDR and CDR2 SFDVKD. J gave up 6 bases and V 3 bases, and 10 bases lay outside the gene matches. CDR3 region: CATSDPRPDRANEQFF. The CDR3 DNA reads TGTGCCACCAGTGATCCCCGCCCAGACAGGGCCAATGAGCAGTTCTTC.

The chain couples TRBV18 to TRBJ1-6, with a weak D call TRBD1 (6 bases). CDR3 length: 18 residues. Trimming left V 4 bases short and J 2 bases short, with 18 bases between. Germline V gene sequence: CDR1 KGHSH, CDR2 LQKENI. The CDR3 here is CASSQNIQGRPYNSPLHF. CDR3 bases: TGTGCCAGCTCACAAAACATACAGGGAAGGCCCTATAATTCACCCCTCCACTTT. Full variable domain (remainder filled in from reference TRBV18 and TRBJ1-6): NAGVMQNPRHLVRRRGQEARLRCSPMKGHSHVYWYRQLPEEGLKFMVYLQKENIIDESGMPKERFSAEFPKEGPSILRIQQVVRGDSAAYFCASSQNIQGRPYNSPLHFGNGTRLTVT.

V is TRBV3-1 (or the pseudogene TRBV3-2) and J is TRBJ2-3; 9 nucleotides match TRBD1. Germline lookup yields CDR1 LGHDT and CDR2 YNNKEL (reference sequence). The CDR3 runs to 16 residues. Unmatched junction bases numbered 11, after V lost 2 bases and J lost 8 bases. The CDR3, as DNA: TGTGCCAGCAGCCAATCGGGACAGGGAAGTTTAGGTACGCAGTATTTT. Protein: CASSQSGQGSLGTQYF.

This chain connects TRBV15 to TRBJ2-2; D remains unclear. The CDR3 sequence is 13 residues long. The germline gives CDR1 LNHNV, CDR2 YYDKDF (reference sequence). V was trimmed by 3 bases and J by 6 bases, leaving 8 bases between them. The CDR3 region is CATSRGVAGELFF. CDR3 nucleotide sequence: TGTGCCACCAGCAGGGGTGTTGCCGGGGAGCTGTTTTTT. The full variable domain, rest sourced from reference TRBV15 and TRBJ2-2, is DAMVIQNPRYQVTQFGKPVTLSCSQTLNHNVMYWYQQKSSQAPKLLFHYYDKDFNNEADTPDNFQSRRPNTSFCFLDIRSPGLGDTAMYLCATSRGVAGELFFGEGSRLTVL.

The chain uses TRBV5-8 and TRBJ1-3; D not resolved. Per the germline V gene, CDR1 is SGHTS and CDR2 is YDEGEE. Trimming removed 2 bases from V and 9 bases from J, with 0 bases in between. CDR3 length: 9 residues. DNA for the CDR3: TGTGCCAGCAGCTTCACCATATATTTT. It yields the protein CASSFTIYF.

The chain couples TRBV6-2 or TRBV6-3 to TRBJ2-1, with a tentative D call TRBD2 (6 bases). CDR1 and CDR2 from the germline V gene are MNHEY and SVGEGT. V was cut by 5 bases and J by 0 bases, with 14 bases left in between. This CDR3 comprises 16 residues. The CDR3 coding sequence is TGTGCCAGCAGTCCCTCGGGGAGGTTCTCCTACAATGAGCAGTTCTTC. Protein: CASSPSGRFSYNEQFF.

This chain joins TRBV24-1 and TRBJ2-3, with D unclear. CDR1 is KGHDR, CDR2 SFDVKD, per germline. The CDR3 runs to 12 residues. The V end was cut by 9 bases, the J end by 6 bases, with 12 bases between. This CDR3 is CATSSSVDTQYF. Here the CDR3 DNA reads TGTGCCACCTCCTCGTCTGTCGATACGCAGTATTTT.

This chain joins TRBV29-1 and TRBJ2-3; D perhaps matches TRBD2 (7 bases). The CDR3 spans 12 residues. CDR1 and CDR2 from the germline V gene are SQVTM and ANQGSEA. V dropped 5 bases and J dropped 4 bases, with 10 bases sitting between them. In DNA form, the CDR3 reads TGCAGCGTTAGGGGGGGGTCAGATACGCAGTATTTT. Its translation is CSVRGGSDTQYF.

The chain joins TRBV6-2 or TRBV6-3 to TRBJ1-5, with D possibly matching TRBD1 (6 bases). Germline V CDR1 and CDR2: MNHEY, SVGEGT. The CDR3 totals 15 residues. The V end was cut by 5 bases, the J end by 4 bases, with 15 bases between. CDR3 sequence reads: CASSRPTGKNQPQHF. The CDR3 DNA reads TGTGCCAGCAGTCGTCCTACAGGGAAGAATCAGCCCCAGCATTTT.

This sequence joins TRBV27 and TRBJ1-5, with D perhaps matching TRBD1 (6 bases). Germline values: CDR1 MNHEY, CDR2 SMNVEV (reference sequence). V was shortened by 6 bases and J by 4 bases, with 16 bases between the two germline ends. The CDR3 has 15 residues. The CDR3: CASRPAGASNQPQHF. CDR3 bases: TGTGCCAGCAGGCCTGCGGGGGCGTCGAATCAGCCCCAGCATTTT.

The V gene is TRBV5-1, the J gene TRBJ1-1, with a possible D match to TRBD1 (5 bases). The CDR3 spans 14 residues. Trimming shortened V by 0 bases and J by 1 base, and 7 bases separated the two germline ends. Germline CDR1 is SGHRS and CDR2 is YFSETQ. The CDR3 loop is CASSLAQANTEAFF. CDR3 nucleotides: TGCGCCAGCAGCTTGGCACAGGCGAACACTGAAGCTTTCTTT. The whole variable domain, filled in from reference TRBV5-1 and TRBJ1-1, reads KAGVTQTPRYLIKTRGQQVTLSCSPISGHRSVSWYQQTPGQGLQFLFEYFSETQRNKGNFPGRFSGRQFSNSRSEMNVSTLELGDSALYLCASSLAQANTEAFFGQGTRLTVV.

This clone turned up a few times. DNA for the CDR3: TGTGCCTGGGGGAGGGGACAGGGAATCCGCCTCTCCTACGAGCAGTACTTC. Its translation: CAWGRGQGIRLSYEQYF. The V and J genes are TRBV30 and TRBJ2-7, with 9 nucleotides matching TRBD1. This CDR3 is 17 amino acids long. V trimming: 5 bases; J trimming: 0 bases; junction bases outside the gene matches: 14. CDR1 and CDR2 from the germline V gene are GTSNPN and SVGIG (reference sequence).

Only one count was recorded for this clone. The V and J genes are TRBV5-1 and TRBJ1-1; 10 bases match TRBD1. Looked up from germline, CDR1 is SGHRS and CDR2 is YFSETQ. V shed 4 bases and J 5 bases; nucleotides not matched to a gene: 5. The CDR3 is 14 amino acids. The CDR3 DNA reads as TGCGCCAGCAGCGAGGGACAGGGGTTAACTGAAGCTTTCTTT. Translating it yields CASSEGQGLTEAFF. The whole variable domain, filled in from reference TRBV5-1 and TRBJ1-1, reads KAGVTQTPRYLIKTRGQQVTLSCSPISGHRSVSWYQQTPGQGLQFLFEYFSETQRNKGNFPGRFSGRQFSNSRSEMNVSTLELGDSALYLCASSEGQGLTEAFFGQGTRLTVV.